This entry lists 29 T cell receptor beta chains sequenced from one sample in a study of blood T cell repertoires in COVID-19. The data were produced by immunoSEQ multiplex PCR, yet TCRdb's version contains in-frame clones alone and is incomplete. This table has 50,000 to 60,000 clones, 85% to 90% appearing once. Sequencing used peripheral blood. All receptors come from a human donor in a cohort sampled during active COVID-19.

In this sample, this clone turned up once. The V call is TRBV3-1 (or the pseudogene TRBV3-2), the J call TRBJ2-7, with 8 bases identical to TRBD2. The germline CDR1 and CDR2 sequences are LGHDT and YNNKEL (reference sequence). V was clipped by 1 base and J by 8 bases; unmatched bases: 10. This CDR3 is 15 amino acids long. The CDR3, as DNA: TGTGCCAGCAGCCAAGTACGGGGGGGGTTCGAACAGCAGTACGTC. Residues: CASSQVRGGFEQQYV.

The count of this clone is one. The V call is TRBV25-1, the J call TRBJ1-1, with no clear D. Germline lookup yields CDR1 MGHDK and CDR2 SYGVNS. There are 14 residues in the CDR3. V lost 6 bases and J 3 bases, leaving 14 bases between the germline ends. The CDR3, as DNA: TGTGCCAGCAGCAAGGACTTCCCCGACACTGAAGCTTTCTTT. Protein: CASSKDFPDTEAFF. The full variable domain, its missing parts supplied by reference TRBV25-1 and TRBJ1-1, is EADIYQTPRYLVIGTGKKITLECSQTMGHDKMYWYQQDPGMELHLIHYSYGVNSTEKGDLSSESTVSRIRTEHFPLTLESARPSHTSQYLCASSKDFPDTEAFFGQGTRLTVV.

The rearrangement links TRBV23-1 to TRBJ2-1; D might be TRBD1 (6 bases). TRBV23-1 is an ORF; its function is uncertain. The length of the CDR3 is 15 residues. Trimming cost V 8 bases and J 6 bases, with 20 bases left between them. The CDR3 DNA follows: TGCGCCAGCGGCCGACGGGACATAACCTCCAATGAGCAGTTCTTC. This translates into CASGRRDITSNEQFF.

CDR3 nucleotide sequence: TGTGCCAGCAGCTTATCAGGACTGATCACAGATACGCAGTATTTT. Translated: CASSLSGLITDTQYF. The chain joins TRBV11-3 to TRBJ2-3; maybe TRBD2 (5 bases). Germline V gene lookup returns CDR1 SGHNT and CDR2 YENEEA. V lost 2 bases and J lost 2, with 11 bases in between. CDR3 size: 15 residues.

In nucleotides, the CDR3 is TGTGCCAGCAGCTCAGGGGATCAGCCCCAGCATTTT. It specifies CASSSGDQPQHF. V is TRBV5-4 and J is TRBJ1-5; TRBD1 might be the D (6 bases). The CDR3 spans 12 residues. The germline gives CDR1 SGHNT, CDR2 YYREEE (reference sequence). Trimming pared 3 bases from V and 5 bases from J, leaving 6 bases between. Drawing the rest from reference TRBV5-4 and TRBJ1-5, the complete variable domain is ETGVTQSPTHLIKTRGQQVTLRCSSQSGHNTVSWYQQALGQGPQFIFQYYREEENGRGNFPPRFSGLQFPNYSSELNVNALELDDSALYLCASSSGDQPQHFGDGTRLSIL.

This chain links TRBV5-1 with TRBJ2-5, with D possibly being TRBD1 (7 bases). Per the germline V gene, CDR1 is SGHRS and CDR2 is YFSETQ. This CDR3 comprises 16 residues. Trimming took 4 bases from V and 2 from J, leaving 18 bases between them. The CDR3 DNA follows: TGCGCCAGCAGCCCTTACGGGGGACAGATACAAGAGACCCAGTACTTC. The encoded protein is CASSPYGGQIQETQYF.

This clone was picked up a small number of times. The chain recombines TRBV16 with TRBJ1-1; TRBD1 agrees at 7 bases. The ends lost 4 bases at V and 0 bases at J; junction bases unmatched: 5. The CDR3 contains 15 residues. Per the germline V gene, CDR1 is KGHSY and CDR2 is FQNENV. The CDR3 DNA follows: TGTGCCAGCAGCCGGAGGGGGCGGGTGAACACTGAAGCTTTCTTT. Translated, it gives CASSRRGRVNTEAFF.

The rearrangement uses TRBV30 and TRBJ1-1; D remains ambiguous. Germline loops: CDR1 GTSNPN, CDR2 SVGIG (reference sequence). Between the trimmed V and J ends, which lost 0 bases and 0 bases, there was a span of 11 bases. The CDR3 has 15 residues. The CDR3 DNA is TGTGCCTGGAGTGTACCGCGAGCGGTGAACACTGAAGCTTTCTTT. This sequence encodes CAWSVPRAVNTEAFF.

Points on this clone: Different DNA sequences within this sample yield the same CDR3. This chain uses TRBV18 with TRBJ1-1, with a weak D call TRBD1 (6 bases). The germline V gene has CDR1 KGHSH and CDR2 LQKENI. Trimming left V 3 bases short and J 5 bases short, with 13 bases between. This CDR3 comprises 14 residues. The CDR3 here is CASSPKGEGTEAFF. CDR3 coding DNA: TGTGCCAGCTCACCGAAGGGGGAGGGGACTGAAGCTTTCTTT.

The rearrangement links TRBV18 to TRBJ2-6; a possible D gene is TRBD1 (5 bases). V shed 3 bases and J shed 5 bases, with 14 bases lying between them. CDR1 and CDR2 (germline): KGHSH, LQKENI. The CDR3 loop spans 16 amino acids. Written as DNA, the CDR3 is TGTGCCAGCTCACCTCAAAGTCAGGGCTGGGCCAACGTCCTGACTTTC. Encoded protein: CASSPQSQGWANVLTF.

This clone appeared once. The V call is TRBV6-1, the J call TRBJ1-5; D is perhaps TRBD1 (5 bases). Deletions cut 1 base from V and 2 bases from J, with 15 bases between. In germline, CDR1 is MNHNS, CDR2 SASEGT. The CDR3 sequence is 17 residues long. CDR3 DNA sequence: TGTGCCAGCAGTGAAGTCCTGACAGCCGTCGGCAATCAGCCCCAGCATTTT. This codes for CASSEVLTAVGNQPQHF.

With respect to this clone: Other DNA sequences in the same sample also yield this CDR3. The rearrangement joins TRBV27 to TRBJ2-1, with 8 bases fitting TRBD2. The germline V gene has CDR1 MNHEY and CDR2 SMNVEV (reference sequence). The CDR3 consists of 13 residues. After removal of 0 bases from V and 10 bases from J, the junction contained 2 bases not matched to a gene. The CDR3 region has the DNA TGTGCCAGCAGTTTATCCCAGCGGGGGGAGCAGTTCTTC. This sequence encodes CASSLSQRGEQFF.

This sequence joins TRBV11-3 and TRBJ1-1; 12 bases match TRBD1. CDR1 is SGHNT and CDR2 is YENEEA in the germline V gene. Trimming removed 5 bases from V and 1 base from J; junction bases left unmatched: 11. The CDR3 contains 18 residues. The CDR3 DNA sequence: TGTGCCAGCAGCCCTGGGGACAGGGGGCTCTGGGAGAACACTGAAGCTTTCTTT. Translation: CASSPGDRGLWENTEAFF.

This chain links TRBV18 with TRBJ2-3, with D possibly matching TRBD2 (6 bases). This CDR3 comprises 16 residues. V was trimmed by 3 bases and J by 1 base, leaving 14 bases between them. CDR1 and CDR2 from the germline V gene are KGHSH and LQKENI. CDR3 in DNA: TGTGCCAGCTCACCCCGGGGAGGATGGGGCACAGATACGCAGTATTTT. Amino acids: CASSPRGGWGTDTQYF.

The chain employs TRBV28 and TRBJ2-7, with 9 bases aligning to TRBD1. V shed 7 bases, J shed 4 bases, and the junction held 11 bases outside the gene matches. The CDR3 has 15 residues. Germline-derived CDR1 and CDR2 are MDHEN and SYDVKM. The chain's CDR3 is CASIGAGTGRYEQYF. CDR3 DNA sequence: TGTGCCAGCATTGGGGCCGGGACAGGGAGATACGAGCAGTACTTC.

This chain links TRBV7-9 with TRBJ2-1, with 12 bases matching TRBD2. CDR1 is SEHNR and CDR2 is FQNEAQ in the germline V gene (reference sequence). The ends lost 1 base at V and 7 bases at J; junction bases unmatched: 2. The CDR3 sequence is 15 residues long. CDR3 sequence: CASSLGTSGGNEQFF. The CDR3 DNA reads as TGTGCCAGCAGCTTAGGAACTAGCGGGGGGAATGAGCAGTTCTTC.

This chain joins TRBV28 and TRBJ1-4; 10 bases fit TRBD1. Trimming cost V 6 bases and J 8 bases; bases outside gene matches: 9. The CDR3 is 15 amino acids. Germline CDR1 reads MDHEN; CDR2 reads SYDVKM. CDR3 amino acids: CASRRPGTGEEKLFF. CDR3 DNA: TGTGCCAGCAGGCGCCCCGGGACAGGGGAAGAAAAACTGTTTTTT.

The rearrangement joins TRBV19 to TRBJ2-1; 7 bases map to TRBD2. The CDR3 is made up of 16 amino acids. Germline lookup yields CDR1 LNHDA and CDR2 SQIVND (reference sequence). Trimming cost V 4 bases and J 0 bases; bases outside gene matches: 6. The CDR3 nucleotides are TGTGCCAGTAGTACACCCGGGAGGAGCTCCTACAATGAGCAGTTCTTC. Translated: CASSTPGRSSYNEQFF.

The gene calls are TRBV18 and TRBJ2-1; D is undetermined. V lost 4 bases and J 1 base, leaving 14 bases between the germline ends. The germline CDR1 and CDR2 sequences are KGHSH and LQKENI. There are 16 residues in the CDR3. The CDR3 loop is CASSLTGSFSYNEQFF. Here the CDR3 DNA reads TGTGCCAGCTCACTAACCGGGTCCTTTTCCTACAATGAGCAGTTCTTC.

This clone was counted between two and nine times. The chain recombines TRBV7-2 with TRBJ2-5; D might be TRBD2 (5 bases). Per germline, CDR1 SGHTA and CDR2 FQGNSA. V lost 8 bases and J lost 1, with 14 bases in between. The CDR3 has 14 amino acids. The DNA for the CDR3 is TGTGCCAGCCTCCCCGGGATCAGCCAAGAGACCCAGTACTTC. Amino acid sequence: CASLPGISQETQYF.

The chain couples TRBV18 to TRBJ2-7, with a weak D call TRBD1 (5 bases). CDR1 KGHSH and CDR2 LQKENI come from the germline V gene. V gave up 2 bases and J gave up 3 bases, with 8 bases separating them. The CDR3 spans 13 residues. CDR3 sequence: CASSPIDSYEQYF. Written as DNA, the CDR3 is TGTGCCAGCTCACCAATTGACAGCTACGAGCAGTACTTC.

The genes are TRBV30 and TRBJ1-4, with TRBD1 matching over 7 bases. The CDR3 loop spans 15 amino acids. Germline V gives CDR1 GTSNPN, CDR2 SVGIG (reference sequence). Trimming took 2 bases from V and 3 from J; bases not matched to a gene: 6. The CDR3 sequence: CAWSMPRGANEKLFF. Written as DNA, the CDR3 is TGTGCCTGGAGTATGCCCAGGGGGGCTAATGAAAAACTGTTTTTT.

This clone has only a few counts. The gene calls are TRBV9 and TRBJ2-2; D is ambiguous. CDR1 is SGDLS and CDR2 is YYNGEE in the germline V gene. V gave up 1 base and J gave up 3 bases, with 7 bases separating them. This CDR3 spans 14 amino acids. CDR3 sequence (DNA): TGTGCCAGCAGCGTAACAGCAGACACCGGGGAGCTGTTTTTT. The encoded protein is CASSVTADTGELFF. Full variable domain (rest looked up from reference TRBV9 and TRBJ2-2): DSGVTQTPKHLITATGQRVTLRCSPRSGDLSVYWYQQSLDQGLQFLIQYYNGEERAKGNILERFSAQQFPDLHSELNLSSLELGDSALYFCASSVTADTGELFFGEGSRLTVL.

In this sample, this clone turned up once. This chain joins TRBV5-8 and TRBJ1-3, with TRBD1 as a possible D gene (6 bases). The CDR3 is made up of 14 amino acids. CDR1 and CDR2 from the germline V gene are SGHTS and YDEGEE. Trimming stripped 4 bases from V and 4 bases from J, with 12 bases between. CDR3 nucleotide sequence: TGTGCCAGCAGCCGTCCCGGGACAGGAAACACCATATATTTT. It yields the protein CASSRPGTGNTIYF.

The chain carries TRBV19 and TRBJ2-5; TRBD1 matches at 8 bases. The CDR3 sequence is 14 residues long. Germline V lookup: CDR1 LNHDA, CDR2 SQIVND (reference sequence). V gave up 5 bases and J gave up 2 bases; unmatched junction bases: 4. CDR3 protein: CASSPRTGQETQYF. The CDR3 region has the DNA TGTGCCAGTAGTCCCCGGACAGGGCAAGAGACCCAGTACTTC.

The chain is built from TRBV7-2 and TRBJ2-1; 8 bases map to TRBD2. With 1 base clipped from V and 12 bases from J, the junction kept 8 bases outside the gene matches. The length of the CDR3 is 14 residues. Germline CDR1 and CDR2: SGHTA and FQGNSA. CDR3 sequence reads: CASSLEGSGARQFF. The CDR3 nucleotides read TGTGCCAGCAGCTTAGAGGGTAGCGGGGCTCGGCAGTTCTTC.

This sequence joins TRBV5-1 and TRBJ2-6; D remains unclear. In germline, CDR1 is SGHRS, CDR2 YFSETQ. V lost 2 bases and J lost 0, with 3 bases in between. The CDR3 runs 14 residues. The CDR3 DNA reads as TGCGCCAGCAGCTTTAACTCTGGGGCCAACGTCCTGACTTTC. Amino acids: CASSFNSGANVLTF.

The V and J genes are TRBV5-1 and TRBJ1-1; possibly TRBD1 for D (5 bases). CDR1 and CDR2 from the germline V gene are SGHRS and YFSETQ. The CDR3 consists of 14 residues. The V and J ends lost 1 base and 0 bases respectively, with 7 bases between them. CDR3 nucleotide sequence: TGCGCCAGCAGCTTGCAGGGCATGAACACTGAAGCTTTCTTT. It yields the protein CASSLQGMNTEAFF.

The V call is TRBV9, the J call TRBJ2-2, with D possibly TRBD1 on 5 matching bases. The CDR3 totals 17 residues. Trimming removed 0 bases at V and 1 base at J, with 13 bases between. Looked up from germline, CDR1 is SGDLS and CDR2 is YYNGEE. The CDR3 sequence is CASSVEGSGLNTGELFF. The CDR3 DNA reads TGTGCCAGCAGCGTAGAGGGGTCTGGCTTGAACACCGGGGAGCTGTTTTTT.